Shown below are 3 T cell receptor beta chains from a single sample sequenced in a study of early T cells in non-severe SARS-CoV-2 infection. TCRdb redid the calling of the 5' RACE reads with MiXCR, one entry per CDR3 protein. The sample contains 98,000 or so distinct CDR3 sequences, approximately 10% of which appear only once. Material for sequencing was whole blood. The receptors were gathered from an adult who was a healthcare worker with PCR-confirmed SARS-CoV-2 infection or an uninfected control (not recorded which).

The rearrangement joins TRBV6-1 to TRBJ2-2; 7 nucleotides line up with TRBD1. V lost 6 bases, J lost 5 bases, and 6 bases stayed unmatched. The CDR3 consists of 14 residues. In germline, CDR1 is MNHNS, CDR2 SASEGT. The CDR3 here is CASRTGLTTGELFF. CDR3 nucleotide sequence: TGTGCCAGCAGGACAGGGTTAACGACCGGGGAGCTGTTTTTT.

The chain recombines TRBV7-9 with TRBJ2-1, with TRBD1 matching 9 bases. This CDR3 comprises 16 residues. Trimming removed 5 bases from V and 0 bases from J; junction bases left unmatched: 5. The germline CDR1 and CDR2 sequences are SEHNR and FQNEAQ (reference sequence). The CDR3: CASSTGQGSSYNEQFF. The CDR3 DNA follows: TGTGCCAGCAGCACCGGACAGGGGAGCTCCTACAATGAGCAGTTCTTC.

This clonotype was seen repeatedly, ten times or more. The chain links TRBV2 to TRBJ2-5; D remains unclear. The CDR3 sequence is 13 residues long. Trimming took off 7 bases at V and 5 bases at J, with 14 bases between the two ends. The germline V gene has CDR1 SNHLY and CDR2 FYNNEI. CDR3 sequence: CASKNQLWETQYF. The CDR3 nucleotides read TGTGCCAGCAAGAATCAGCTATGGGAGACCCAGTACTTC.